This entry features one T cell receptor (beta chain) sequence. Its antigen remains unidentified. The record originates from a study of T cell responses to AZD1222 COVID-19 vaccine. Notes on the study in general: Across spike, vaccine-associated CD4 TCRs were found, dominant at 160-218 and 743-854. Among the donors, most were white British and more were female, and clonal diversity was possibly underestimated.

The table came from immunoSEQ multiplex PCR; TCRdb's copy has only in-frame clones and leaves some out. The sample holds about 180,000 clones, approximately 90% seen once. The germline V and J ends were trimmed by 7 bases and 2 bases, with 12 bases remaining between them. The CDR3 runs 14 residues. Germline V CDR1 and CDR2: MNHEY, SVGAGI. The V call is TRBV6-5, the J call TRBJ1-5; no definite D call. The receptor was isolated from an adult in good health. This sample comprised peripheral blood, obtained on day 0 of AZD1222 vaccination. CDR3 loop: CASKYRDGNQPQHF. In nucleotides, the CDR3 is TGTGCCAGCAAGTACCGGGATGGCAATCAGCCCCAGCATTTT.